The 19 T cell receptor beta chains presented below share a single source sample, sequenced in a study of shared clonotypes between healthy human individuals. TCRdb's table, derived via immunoSEQ multiplex PCR, lists solely in-frame clones and lacks some. This sample carries over 1.4 million clones, about 96% of them seen once, and the ten largest clones take roughly 1.1%. Sequencing input: naive CD4+ T cells sorted from blood. Subset described: CD45RA+ positively selected. These receptors originate from a man aged 25 to 45 in good health.

V and J are TRBV7-6 and TRBJ2-7; D remains ambiguous. The germline V gene has CDR1 SGHVS and CDR2 FNYEAQ. The CDR3 runs to 14 residues. V was shortened by 1 base and J by 4 bases, with 11 bases between the two germline ends. The CDR3 sequence: CASSLVQEPYEQYF. The CDR3, as DNA: TGTGCCAGCAGCTTAGTCCAGGAACCATACGAGCAGTACTTC.

This clone was observed a single time. Other nucleotide sequences in the sample specify the same CDR3. The gene calls are TRBV6-5 and TRBJ1-1; a possible D gene is TRBD1 (5 bases). The CDR3 is 14 amino acids. Trimming cost V 3 bases and J 0 bases, with 8 bases left between them. Germline loops: CDR1 MNHEY, CDR2 SVGAGI. CDR3 sequence (DNA): TGTGCCAGCAGTTATTCGACAGTGAACACTGAAGCTTTCTTT. This encodes CASSYSTVNTEAFF.

This chain uses TRBV9 with TRBJ1-2, with D hard to call. The CDR3 extends over 15 amino acids. CDR1 SGDLS and CDR2 YYNGEE come from the germline V gene. V dropped 4 bases and J dropped 1 base, with 14 bases sitting between them. CDR3 bases: TGTGCCAGCAGCTCCCCCCCATCCGGTAACTATGGCTACACCTTC. It is translated as CASSSPPSGNYGYTF.

The chain recombines TRBV30 with TRBJ2-3; D remains unclear. The V end was cut by 4 bases, the J end by 0 bases, with 8 bases between. Germline lookup yields CDR1 GTSNPN and CDR2 SVGIG (reference sequence). The CDR3 loop spans 13 amino acids. This chain's CDR3 is CAWKVGSTDTQYF. The DNA of the CDR3 is TGTGCCTGGAAGGTCGGTAGCACAGATACGCAGTATTTT.

This clone was observed once. The genes are TRBV7-9 and TRBJ2-2; D is uncertain. Germline CDR1 reads SEHNR; CDR2 reads FQNEAQ (reference sequence). Trimming left V 1 base short and J 6 bases short, with 18 bases between. CDR3 length equals 17 residues. The DNA for the CDR3 is TGTGCCAGCAGCTTAGGTCTCGCTAGTAAGGACCCCGGGGAGCTGTTTTTT. It encodes CASSLGLASKDPGELFF.

This chain joins TRBV28 and TRBJ1-4; perhaps TRBD1 as D (6 bases). V lost 4 bases and J 4 bases, leaving 10 bases between the germline ends. The V gene's germline CDR1 is MDHEN and CDR2 SYDVKM. CDR3 length equals 14 residues. CDR3 amino acids: CASSYGQFNEKLFF. In nucleotides, the CDR3 is TGTGCCAGCAGTTATGGACAGTTTAATGAAAAACTGTTTTTT.

This clone was picked up a small number of times. V gene TRBV5-1 combines with J gene TRBJ2-3, with 7 bases lining up with TRBD1. This CDR3 is built from 14 residues. Trimming cost V 1 base and J 7 bases; bases outside gene matches: 6. Germline V gene data show CDR1 as SGHRS and CDR2 as YFSETQ. The CDR3 nucleotides are TGCGCCAGCAGCTTGAGGACAGGCGTATATACGCAGTATTTT. Translated, it gives CASSLRTGVYTQYF.

The V gene is TRBV30, the J gene TRBJ1-1; D not certain. The CDR3 extends over 11 amino acids. CDR1 is GTSNPN and CDR2 is SVGIG in the germline V gene (reference sequence). The V gene lost 3 bases and the J gene lost 9 bases, with 11 bases spanning the gap. Here the CDR3 reads CAWRMESQAFF. Written as DNA, the CDR3 is TGTGCCTGGAGGATGGAGAGCCAAGCTTTCTTT.

This chain uses TRBV7-2 with TRBJ1-5; D ambiguous. CDR1 is SGHTA and CDR2 is FQGNSA in the germline V gene. The CDR3 is made up of 13 amino acids. V was trimmed by 9 bases and J by 0 bases, leaving 9 bases between them. The CDR3 coding sequence is TGTGCCAGTAACGGTGATAGCAATCAGCCCCAGCATTTT. It specifies CASNGDSNQPQHF.

This sequence joins TRBV10-1 and TRBJ2-5, with TRBD1 as a possible D gene (6 bases). Trimming removed 8 bases at V and 2 bases at J, with 12 bases between. The CDR3 covers 13 residues. The germline CDR1 and CDR2 sequences are WNHNN and SYGVQD (reference sequence). This CDR3 is CASSHQGQETQYF. For the CDR3, the DNA is TGCGCCAGCTCCCATCAGGGGCAAGAGACCCAGTACTTC.

The DNA of the CDR3 is TGTGCCATGTCCCGGGGGCTTGGGAACACTGAAGCTTTCTTT. Protein: CAMSRGLGNTEAFF. The V call is TRBV10-3, the J call TRBJ1-1; D may be TRBD1 (6 bases). The CDR3 loop spans 14 amino acids. CDR1 and CDR2 (germline): ENHRY, SYGVKD. V lost 9 bases to trimming and J lost 1 base, with 15 bases between them.

The chain recombines TRBV9 with TRBJ2-7, with D tentatively TRBD2 (5 bases). CDR1 SGDLS and CDR2 YYNGEE come from the germline V gene. The CDR3 is 16 residues long. Trimming pared 0 bases from V and 0 bases from J, leaving 13 bases between. The CDR3 coding sequence is TGTGCCAGCAGCGTAGATGGGCGGGTGAGCTCCTACGAGCAGTACTTC. This gives the protein CASSVDGRVSSYEQYF.

This chain links TRBV5-1 with TRBJ2-1; a possible D gene is TRBD1 (6 bases). V was cut by 3 bases and J by 5 bases, with 12 bases left in between. This CDR3 comprises 14 residues. Germline CDR1 is SGHRS and CDR2 is YFSETQ. For the CDR3, the DNA is TGCGCCAGCAGCTCCCGGGACAAACACAATGAGCAGTTCTTC. It translates to CASSSRDKHNEQFF.

V gene TRBV9 combines with J gene TRBJ2-7; weak D call: TRBD2 (7 bases). V gave up 2 bases and J gave up 3 bases, with 15 bases separating them. Germline CDR1 and CDR2: SGDLS and YYNGEE. The CDR3 is made up of 15 amino acids. Here the CDR3 DNA reads TGTGCCAGCAGCGTTCAGGCGGGGGCCAACTACGAGCAGTACTTC. As protein: CASSVQAGANYEQYF.

The rearrangement uses TRBV18 and TRBJ2-7; D remains unclear. Germline V gene sequence: CDR1 KGHSH, CDR2 LQKENI. The CDR3 runs to 15 residues. V was clipped by 1 base and J by 4 bases, with 14 bases between them. The CDR3 reads CASSPQGQISYEQYF. CDR3 sequence (DNA): TGTGCCAGCTCACCACAGGGCCAGATCTCTTACGAGCAGTACTTC.

V is TRBV5-4 and J is TRBJ1-3; D is uncertain. V lost 4 bases to trimming and J lost 3 bases, with 14 bases between them. Per the germline V gene, CDR1 is SGHNT and CDR2 is YYREEE (reference sequence). The CDR3 spans 15 residues. The CDR3 reads CASSGPRNSGNTIYF. The CDR3 DNA reads TGTGCCAGCAGCGGCCCACGGAACAGTGGAAACACCATATATTTT.

Comment on this clone: At one end the junction does not follow the germline gene, possibly because of a read error. The V and J genes are TRBV7-7 and TRBJ2-1, with a tentative D call TRBD2 (5 bases). The CDR3 runs to 14 residues. In germline, CDR1 is SSHAT, CDR2 FNYEAQ (reference sequence). CDR3 region: CASSLVLASNEQFF. The CDR3 DNA is TGTGCTAGCAGCTTAGTTCTAGCATCTAATGAGCAGTTCTTC.

This clone was seen once. The CDR3 coding sequence is TGTGCCAGCAGCGTAAGGCTTGACTATGGCTACACCTTC. As protein: CASSVRLDYGYTF. V is TRBV9 and J is TRBJ1-2; no clear D. Deletions cut 1 base from V and 3 bases from J, with 7 bases between. The germline gives CDR1 SGDLS, CDR2 YYNGEE. There are 13 residues in the CDR3. The complete variable domain, with remaining parts taken from reference TRBV9 and TRBJ1-2, reads DSGVTQTPKHLITATGQRVTLRCSPRSGDLSVYWYQQSLDQGLQFLIQYYNGEERAKGNILERFSAQQFPDLHSELNLSSLELGDSALYFCASSVRLDYGYTFGSGTRLTVV.

The chain's CDR3 is CASSLGRGVQLNTEAFF. The DNA for the CDR3 is TGTGCCAGCAGCTTAGGGAGGGGAGTACAGTTGAACACTGAAGCTTTCTTT. The chain carries TRBV7-9 and TRBJ1-1, with D tentatively TRBD1 (5 bases). This CDR3 comprises 17 residues. In germline, CDR1 is SEHNR, CDR2 FQNEAQ (reference sequence). The V end was cut by 1 base, the J end by 0 bases, with 15 bases between.